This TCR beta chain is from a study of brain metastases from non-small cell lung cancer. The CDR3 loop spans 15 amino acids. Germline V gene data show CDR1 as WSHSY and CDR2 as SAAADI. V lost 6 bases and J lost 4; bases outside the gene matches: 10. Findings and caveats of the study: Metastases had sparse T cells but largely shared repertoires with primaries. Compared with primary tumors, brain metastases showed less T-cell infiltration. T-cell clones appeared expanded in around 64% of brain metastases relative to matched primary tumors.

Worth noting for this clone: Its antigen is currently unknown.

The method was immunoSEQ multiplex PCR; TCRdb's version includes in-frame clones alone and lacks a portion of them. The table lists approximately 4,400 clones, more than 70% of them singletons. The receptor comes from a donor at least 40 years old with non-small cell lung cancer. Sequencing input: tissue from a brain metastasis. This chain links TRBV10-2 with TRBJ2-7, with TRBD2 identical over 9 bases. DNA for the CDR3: TGCGCCAGCAGCGAGGGCCTAGCGGGAAGGTACGAGCAGTACTTC. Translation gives CASSEGLAGRYEQYF.